Shown below are 30 T cell receptor beta chains from a single sample sequenced in a study of blood T cell repertoires in COVID-19. Data came from immunoSEQ multiplex PCR; TCRdb stores just in-frame clones and leaves some out. The sample carries 70,000 or so clones, around 85% recorded once. Sequencing was performed on peripheral blood. The receptor set was obtained from a woman of 80 years or more with active or convalescent COVID-19.

This clone was seen only a few times. This rearrangement joins TRBV21-1 to TRBJ1-1; TRBD1 is the table's D call, not checked against the DNA. TRBV21-1 is a documented pseudogene. This CDR3 is 14 amino acids long. The DNA of the CDR3 is TGTGCCAGCAGCAGTAACAGGGGGCACACTGAAGCTTTCTTT. This translates into CASSSNRGHTEAFF.

The chain recombines TRBV7-2 with TRBJ2-5, with 10 bases matching TRBD2. The CDR3 loop spans 15 amino acids. After removal of 5 bases from V and 4 bases from J, the junction contained 7 bases not matched to a gene. Germline-derived CDR1 and CDR2 are SGHTA and FQGNSA. CDR3 loop: CASSLSSGGGETQYF. CDR3 DNA: TGTGCCAGCAGCCTCTCAAGCGGGGGGGGAGAGACCCAGTACTTC.

The chain has TRBV10-1 and TRBJ1-1; no reliable D call. The germline V gene encodes CDR1 WNHNN and CDR2 SYGVQD (reference sequence). The V end was cut by 4 bases, the J end by 7 bases, with 10 bases between. The CDR3 consists of 12 residues. The CDR3 nucleotides read TGCGCCAGCAGTGGCCGAGGTCGTGAAGCTTTCTTT. Translation gives CASSGRGREAFF.

In DNA form, the CDR3 reads TGTGCCAGCAGTCCCTCGAGCGGGGCCTGGCGCACAGATACGCAGTATTTT. The encoded protein is CASSPSSGAWRTDTQYF. This chain links TRBV6-2 or TRBV6-3 with TRBJ2-3; 7 bases align to TRBD2. The CDR3 is 17 amino acids. V dropped 5 bases and J dropped 1; count of bases not matched to a gene: 12. Germline V gene sequence: CDR1 MNHEY, CDR2 SVGEGT.

The chain is built from TRBV6-1 and TRBJ1-3, with D tentatively TRBD1 (5 bases). Germline V gene data show CDR1 as MNHNS and CDR2 as SASEGT. V was clipped by 8 bases and J by 0 bases, with 14 bases between them. The CDR3 totals 15 residues. In nucleotides, the CDR3 is TGTGCCAGCGGGGCCTTACAGCTCTCTGGAAACACCATATATTTT. Its translation is CASGALQLSGNTIYF.

V usage is TRBV5-8 and J usage is TRBJ1-1; 8 bases align to TRBD1. After removal of 2 bases from V and 5 bases from J, the junction contained 8 bases not matched to a gene. The CDR3 totals 15 residues. CDR1 SGHTS and CDR2 YDEGEE come from the germline V gene. CDR3 loop: CASSFIAGGLTEAFF. CDR3 bases: TGTGCCAGCAGCTTTATCGCAGGGGGCTTGACTGAAGCTTTCTTT.

Remarks on this clone: Relative to the germline gene, one junction end is altered; a read error may explain this. This chain links TRBV28 with TRBJ1-2, with a tentative D call TRBD1 (5 bases). The CDR3 contains 16 residues. CDR1 and CDR2 (germline): MDHEN, SYDVKM. The CDR3 protein is CASSLVAGGVNNGYTF. In DNA form, the CDR3 reads TGTGCCAGCAGTTTAGTGGCCGGGGGGGTTAACAATGGCTACACCTTC.

V gene TRBV15 combines with J gene TRBJ2-5; possible D gene TRBD1, 6 bases. The CDR3 runs to 15 residues. Germline V gives CDR1 LNHNV, CDR2 YYDKDF (reference sequence). V shed 3 bases and J shed 1 base, with 12 bases lying between them. As DNA, the CDR3 is TGTGCCACCAGCAGGACCGGGACAAGCCAAGAGACCCAGTACTTC. Translated: CATSRTGTSQETQYF.

The gene calls are TRBV7-9 and TRBJ2-7, with a tentative D call TRBD2 (5 bases). CDR3 size: 14 residues. Germline CDR1 SEHNR, CDR2 FQNEAQ (reference sequence). V was pared by 1 base and J by 2 bases, with 9 bases between. CDR3 residues: CASSLGAGAYEQYF. Written as DNA, the CDR3 is TGTGCCAGCAGCTTAGGGGCGGGTGCCTACGAGCAGTACTTC.

The V gene is TRBV10-2, the J gene TRBJ2-5, with D hard to call. V was shortened by 2 bases and J by 2 bases, with 15 bases between the two germline ends. The CDR3 covers 16 residues. From germline, CDR1 is WSHSY and CDR2 SAAADI. CDR3 protein: CASSEGQAPPQETQYF. The CDR3 DNA is TGCGCCAGCAGTGAGGGTCAGGCGCCCCCACAAGAGACCCAGTACTTC.

V usage is TRBV7-2 and J usage is TRBJ1-5; D is uncertain. Trimming pared 5 bases from V and 5 bases from J, leaving 16 bases between. The CDR3 spans 15 residues. Germline lookup yields CDR1 SGHTA and CDR2 FQGNSA. CDR3 amino acids: CASSPRLGVDQPQHF. DNA of the CDR3: TGTGCCAGCAGCCCCCGACTAGGAGTTGATCAGCCCCAGCATTTT.

The chain combines TRBV6-2 or TRBV6-3 with TRBJ2-6; D perhaps matches TRBD2 (5 bases). The CDR3 runs to 16 residues. The V gene's germline CDR1 is MNHEY and CDR2 SVGEGT. V lost 2 bases, J lost 2 bases, and 10 bases lay in between. CDR3 sequence reads: CASSYGPRAGANVLTF. CDR3 bases: TGTGCCAGCAGTTACGGGCCGAGGGCTGGGGCCAACGTCCTGACTTTC.

The chain carries TRBV5-1 and TRBJ2-7; TRBD1 aligns across 9 bases. Germline-derived CDR1 and CDR2 are SGHRS and YFSETQ. V dropped 0 bases and J dropped 6; count of bases not matched to a gene: 10. This CDR3 has 16 residues. In DNA form, the CDR3 reads TGCGCCAGCAGCTTGGACAGGGGGCTCAGGGATCTCGAGCAGTACTTC. Translating it yields CASSLDRGLRDLEQYF. The variable domain in full, with the rest retrieved from reference TRBV5-1 and TRBJ2-7, is KAGVTQTPRYLIKTRGQQVTLSCSPISGHRSVSWYQQTPGQGLQFLFEYFSETQRNKGNFPGRFSGRQFSNSRSEMNVSTLELGDSALYLCASSLDRGLRDLEQYFGPGTRLTVT.

The CDR3 coding sequence is TGTGCCAGCAGCCAAGGTCCTCAATACATCGTTCCCGGGGAGCTGTTTTTT. It codes for CASSQGPQYIVPGELFF. This chain links TRBV4-2 with TRBJ2-2; D is unresolved. Germline-derived CDR1 and CDR2 are LGHNA and YNFKEQ. CDR3 length: 17 amino acids. V was trimmed by 1 base and J by 6 bases, leaving 18 bases between them.

In this sample, this clone turned up once. The rearrangement joins TRBV18 to TRBJ2-7, with D possibly being TRBD1 (5 bases). V was shortened by 6 bases and J by 0 bases, with 15 bases between the two germline ends. The CDR3 is made up of 15 amino acids. Germline values: CDR1 KGHSH, CDR2 LQKENI. The CDR3 region has the DNA TGTGCCAGCTCCATTGTACAGGAGAGCTCCTACGAGCAGTACTTC. Translating it yields CASSIVQESSYEQYF.

The chain uses TRBV9 and TRBJ2-5, with D maybe TRBD1 (5 bases). The CDR3 sequence is 15 residues long. The germline CDR1 and CDR2 sequences are SGDLS and YYNGEE. V was cut by 0 bases and J by 5 bases, with 14 bases left in between. DNA of the CDR3: TGTGCCAGCAGCGTAGAGGGGAACAAAGGGGAGACCCAGTACTTC. Translated: CASSVEGNKGETQYF.

V and J are TRBV11-3 and TRBJ2-6; 7 bases align to TRBD1. J gave up 0 bases and V 5 bases, and 7 bases lay outside the gene matches. Germline-derived CDR1 and CDR2 are SGHNT and YENEEA. The CDR3 spans 17 residues. CDR3 amino acids: CASSDRDRDSGANVLTF. The CDR3 DNA sequence: TGTGCCAGCAGCGACCGGGACAGAGACTCTGGGGCCAACGTCCTGACTTTC.

The gene calls are TRBV7-3 and TRBJ2-5; no definite D call. Germline CDR1 SGHTA, CDR2 FQGTGA. The V and J ends lost 2 bases and 1 base respectively, with 5 bases between them. The CDR3 is 13 amino acids. CDR3 sequence reads: CASSLGSQETQYF. CDR3 bases: TGTGCCAGCAGCTTAGGCTCCCAAGAGACCCAGTACTTC.

The rearrangement uses TRBV19 and TRBJ2-1; TRBD2 aligns across 14 bases. Germline V CDR1 and CDR2: LNHDA, SQIVND (reference sequence). The CDR3 loop spans 17 amino acids. With 5 bases clipped from V and 2 bases from J, the junction kept 5 bases outside the gene matches. The CDR3 protein is CASSGTSGGRTYNEQFF. Here the CDR3 DNA reads TGTGCCAGTAGTGGGACTAGCGGGGGAAGGACCTACAATGAGCAGTTCTTC.

The gene calls are TRBV19 and TRBJ1-5; 11 bases align to TRBD1. The CDR3 spans 13 residues. Germline V lookup: CDR1 LNHDA, CDR2 SQIVND (reference sequence). V was pared by 11 bases and J by 9 bases, with 9 bases of the junction left unmatched. DNA of the CDR3: TGTGCCGCCCGGGACAGGGGGACGGGGCCCCAGCATTTT. This encodes CAARDRGTGPQHF.

The rearrangement joins TRBV5-1 to TRBJ2-3; perhaps TRBD2 as D (7 bases). The length of the CDR3 is 15 residues. The V gene's germline CDR1 is SGHRS and CDR2 YFSETQ. V lost 0 bases and J lost 5, with 13 bases in between. The CDR3 coding sequence is TGCGCCAGCAGCTTGGCGGGGGGCGCAATAGATACGCAGTATTTT. Encoded protein: CASSLAGGAIDTQYF.

This clone was counted a single time. The chain couples TRBV3-1 (or the pseudogene TRBV3-2) to TRBJ2-5; perhaps TRBD2 as D (6 bases). CDR1 and CDR2 (germline): LGHDT, YNNKEL (reference sequence). The CDR3 extends over 14 amino acids. The V and J ends lost 6 bases and 5 bases respectively, with 16 bases between them. In DNA form, the CDR3 reads TGTGCCAGCAGAGGCCAGGGAGGTAGGGAGACCCAGTACTTC. It codes for CASRGQGGRETQYF.

The chain is built from TRBV27 and TRBJ2-3; 8 bases map to TRBD2. V gave up 5 bases and J gave up 2 bases; unmatched junction bases: 9. The CDR3 extends over 16 amino acids. Germline lookup yields CDR1 MNHEY and CDR2 SMNVEV (reference sequence). This CDR3 reads CASSKWRGGSTDTQYF. The CDR3 DNA reads TGTGCCAGCAGTAAATGGCGCGGGGGGTCCACAGATACGCAGTATTTT.

The chain links TRBV13 to TRBJ2-5, with 13 nucleotides matching TRBD2. Germline V gives CDR1 PRHDT, CDR2 FYEKMQ (reference sequence). The length of the CDR3 is 15 residues. J lost 5 bases, V lost 4 bases, and 4 bases had no gene match. CDR3 sequence: CASSSRGLAGETQYF. CDR3 nucleotides: TGTGCCAGCAGCTCGAGGGGACTAGCGGGGGAGACCCAGTACTTC.

The genes are TRBV6-6 and TRBJ2-7; D is undetermined. V was shortened by 6 bases and J by 2 bases, with 11 bases between the two germline ends. The germline V gene has CDR1 MNHNY and CDR2 SVGAGI (reference sequence). The CDR3 covers 13 residues. The CDR3 loop reads CASSPEVPYEQYF. The DNA of the CDR3 is TGTGCCAGCAGCCCTGAGGTGCCCTACGAGCAGTACTTC.

The CDR3 loop reads CASSSGPTAFF. CDR3 sequence (DNA): TGTGCCAGCAGCTCAGGGCCCACGGCTTTCTTT. The rearrangement joins TRBV6-2 or TRBV6-3 to TRBJ1-1; TRBD1 is a possible D gene (5 bases). This CDR3 is 11 amino acids long. V lost 6 bases, J lost 11 bases, and 13 bases lay in between. Germline V CDR1 and CDR2: MNHEY, SVGEGT.

The chain uses TRBV5-1 and TRBJ1-2; 9 nucleotides agree with TRBD1. The germline V gene has CDR1 SGHRS and CDR2 YFSETQ. The CDR3 spans 14 residues. V shed 4 bases, J shed 7 bases, and the junction held 8 bases outside the gene matches. The DNA for the CDR3 is TGCGCCAGCAGCCCGGGACAGGGAGAGAGTGGCTACACCTTC. Its translation: CASSPGQGESGYTF.

Here the CDR3 DNA reads TGCGCCAGCTCCTCCGGAGCGGCAGGCGATAATTCACCCCTCCACTTT. Translation: CASSSGAAGDNSPLHF. This chain uses TRBV5-1 with TRBJ1-6; D is undetermined. This CDR3 is built from 16 residues. V was cut by 7 bases and J by 5 bases, with 19 bases left in between. The germline CDR1 and CDR2 sequences are SGHRS and YFSETQ.

The chain employs TRBV4-3 and TRBJ1-4, with a weak D call TRBD1 (6 bases). The CDR3 loop spans 16 amino acids. Trimming removed 2 bases at V and 0 bases at J, with 10 bases between. Germline CDR1 reads LGHNA; CDR2 reads YSLEER. CDR3 residues: CASSQTTGPTNEKLFF. CDR3 in DNA: TGCGCCAGCAGCCAAACCACAGGGCCAACTAATGAAAAACTGTTTTTT.

The V gene is TRBV6-6, the J gene TRBJ1-2, with 7 bases fitting TRBD1. The CDR3 is made up of 14 amino acids. With 6 bases clipped from V and 6 bases from J, the junction kept 10 bases outside the gene matches. Germline V gene lookup returns CDR1 MNHNY and CDR2 SVGAGI (reference sequence). The chain's CDR3 is CASRNRGVRDGYTF. Here the CDR3 DNA reads TGTGCCAGCAGGAACAGGGGCGTTAGGGATGGCTACACCTTC.